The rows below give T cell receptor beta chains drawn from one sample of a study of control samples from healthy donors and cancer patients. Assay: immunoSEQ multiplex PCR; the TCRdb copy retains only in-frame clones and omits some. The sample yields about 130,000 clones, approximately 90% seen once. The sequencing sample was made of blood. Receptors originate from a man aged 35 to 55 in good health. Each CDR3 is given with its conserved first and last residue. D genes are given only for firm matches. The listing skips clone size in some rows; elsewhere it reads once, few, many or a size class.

CDR3 protein: CASSRMTAEYEQYF
CDR3 DNA: TGCGCCAGCAGCCGAATGACAGCTGAATACGAGCAGTACTTC
D gene: NA
clone size: NA
J gene: TRBJ2-7
V gene: TRBV4-1

CDR3 protein: CASSLSMGYNSPLHF
CDR3 DNA: TGTGCCAGCAGTTTATCGATGGGTTATAATTCACCCCTCCACTTT
D gene: NA
clone size: few
J gene: TRBJ1-6
V gene: TRBV27

CDR3 protein: CSVEAVGGKTQYF
CDR3 DNA: TGCAGCGTTGAAGCTGTAGGGGGGAAGACCCAGTACTTC
D gene: NA
clone size: once
J gene: TRBJ2-5
V gene: TRBV29-1

CDR3 protein: CASREPGQGFYGYTF
CDR3 DNA: TGTGCCAGCAGGGAACCGGGACAGGGGTTCTATGGCTACACCTTC
D gene: TRBD1
clone size: NA
J gene: TRBJ1-2
V gene: TRBV28

CDR3 protein: CASSGGAHQPQHF
CDR3 DNA: TGTGCCAGCAGTGGAGGGGCCCATCAGCCCCAGCATTTT
D gene: NA
clone size: NA
J gene: TRBJ1-5
V gene: TRBV11-1

CDR3 protein: CASSLGGRETQYF
CDR3 DNA: TGCGCCAGCAGCTTGGGGGGGAGAGAGACCCAGTACTTC
D gene: NA
clone size: NA
J gene: TRBJ2-5
V gene: TRBV5-1

CDR3 protein: CASSQEYGGLQGNIQYF
CDR3 DNA: TGCGCCAGCAGCCAAGAGTATGGCGGCCTCCAGGGAAACATTCAGTACTTC
D gene: NA
clone size: NA
J gene: TRBJ2-4
V gene: TRBV4-1

CDR3 protein: CASSAGRHTEAFF
CDR3 DNA: TGTGCCAGCAGTGCAGGGAGGCACACTGAAGCTTTCTTT
D gene: NA
clone size: NA
J gene: TRBJ1-1
V gene: TRBV2

CDR3 protein: CASSGLGTYEQYF
CDR3 DNA: TGTGCCAGCAGCGGGCTCGGGACCTACGAGCAGTACTTC
D gene: NA
clone size: NA
J gene: TRBJ2-7
V gene: TRBV13

CDR3 protein: CASNSVPQDTQYF
CDR3 DNA: TGTGCCAGCAATAGCGTCCCCCAAGATACGCAGTATTTT
D gene: NA
clone size: NA
J gene: TRBJ2-3
V gene: TRBV9

CDR3 protein: CASTPPLGVGPTKEQYF
CDR3 DNA: TGTGCCAGCACCCCGCCGTTAGGGGTCGGACCTACGAAGGAGCAGTACTTC
D gene: NA
clone size: NA
J gene: TRBJ2-7
V gene: TRBV28

CDR3 protein: CASSLDFADTQYF
CDR3 DNA: TGTGCCAGCAGTTTGGACTTTGCAGATACGCAGTATTTT
D gene: NA
clone size: NA
J gene: TRBJ2-3
V gene: TRBV6-2/TRBV6-3

CDR3 protein: CSAGQFYGYTF
CDR3 DNA: TGCAGTGCTGGACAGTTCTATGGCTACACCTTC
D gene: NA
clone size: NA
J gene: TRBJ1-2
V gene: TRBV20-1

CDR3 protein: CASSLAVEQYF
CDR3 DNA: TGTGCCAGCAGCCTTGCGGTCGAGCAGTACTTC
D gene: NA
clone size: NA
J gene: TRBJ2-7
V gene: TRBV7-9

CDR3 protein: CASRGLYEQYF
CDR3 DNA: TGTGCCAGCAGGGGGCTCTACGAGCAGTACTTC
D gene: NA
clone size: once
J gene: TRBJ2-7
V gene: TRBV12-3/TRBV12-4

CDR3 protein: CAITRTGDGYTF
CDR3 DNA: TGTGCCATCACCAGGACAGGGGATGGCTACACCTTC
D gene: TRBD1
clone size: few
J gene: TRBJ1-2
V gene: TRBV10-3

CDR3 protein: CASSFDTHGYTF
CDR3 DNA: TGTGCCAGCAGCTTTGACACACATGGCTACACCTTC
D gene: NA
clone size: NA
J gene: TRBJ1-2
V gene: TRBV12-3/TRBV12-4

CDR3 protein: CASSARVQEKLFF
CDR3 DNA: TGTGCCAGCAGCGCCCGGGTCCAAGAAAAACTGTTTTTT
D gene: NA
clone size: NA
J gene: TRBJ1-4
V gene: TRBV7-9

CDR3 protein: CANHRGGGAGEDGYTF
CDR3 DNA: TGTGCCAACCATAGAGGGGGCGGGGCCGGGGAAGATGGCTACACCTTC
D gene: NA
clone size: NA
J gene: TRBJ1-2
V gene: TRBV21-1

CDR3 protein: CASGGADTGELFF
CDR3 DNA: TGTGCCAGCGGGGGGGCCGACACCGGGGAGCTGTTTTTT
D gene: NA
clone size: NA
J gene: TRBJ2-2
V gene: TRBV6-5

CDR3 protein: CASSRVGGANVLTF
CDR3 DNA: TGTGCCAGCAGCAGGGTGGGAGGGGCCAACGTCCTGACTTTC
D gene: NA
clone size: NA
J gene: TRBJ2-6
V gene: TRBV7-2

CDR3 protein: CASSPGTGSTDTQYF
CDR3 DNA: TGTGCCAGCAGCCCCGGGACAGGGAGCACAGATACGCAGTATTTT
D gene: TRBD1
clone size: NA
J gene: TRBJ2-3
V gene: TRBV11-3

CDR3 protein: CASSLFGDTYTGELFF
CDR3 DNA: TGTGCCAGCAGCTTATTTGGGGACACCTACACCGGGGAGCTGTTTTTT
D gene: NA
clone size: NA
J gene: TRBJ2-2
V gene: TRBV7-8